The entry that follows covers one T cell receptor beta chain sequence. The antigen remains unidentified. Each CDR3 protein is one row after TCRdb ran MiXCR on the 5' RACE reads. Of tens of thousands of distinct CDR3 sequences in the sample, approximately 8% were seen once. The sample belongs to a study of T-cell memory formation after mild COVID-19. Study in general: The study found TCR clusters largely donor specific.

Study-wide results and limits: The second-wave clones peaking on day 37 were not confirmed as SARS-CoV-2-specific. Clones that contracted from day 15 to 85 were balanced CD4/CD8, while later expanders leaned CD4+.

This CDR3 contains 15 residues. The trim removed 6 bases at V and 4 bases at J, leaving 6 bases unmatched. Germline CDR1 and CDR2: MDHEN and SYDVKM. V gene TRBV28 combines with J gene TRBJ2-1; 10 nucleotides line up with TRBD2. The receptor comes from a man between 18 and 35 years old who had mild COVID-19 (a few samples of this study predate the infection). Cell type and time point are not known. The specimen sequenced was PBMCs or a T cell subset sorted from them (not recorded which). CDR3 DNA sequence: TGTGCCAGCAGAAAAGCGGGGGGGAAGTACAATGAGCAGTTCTTC. Its translation: CASRKAGGKYNEQFF. Supplemented by reference TRBV28 and TRBJ2-1, the full variable domain reads DVKVTQSSRYLVKRTGEKVFLECVQDMDHENMFWYRQDPGLGLRLIYFSYDVKMKEKGDIPEGYSVSREKKERFSLILESASTNQTSMYLCASRKAGGKYNEQFFGPGTRLTVL.